This note documents a single T cell receptor beta chain sequence. Measured with immunoSEQ multiplex PCR; TCRdb has only the in-frame clones, and not every one. The data hold roughly 80,000 clones, with about 88% observed a single time. Germline V gene lookup returns CDR1 SGHRS and CDR2 YFSETQ. The CDR3 is 16 amino acids. V trimming: 4 bases; J trimming: 1 base; junction bases outside the gene matches: 5. This entry belongs to a study of control samples from healthy donors and cancer patients. Sequencing used blood. The TCR originated in a woman aged 45 to 65 in good health. The rearrangement links TRBV5-1 to TRBJ2-3; 11 nucleotides match TRBD2. DNA of the CDR3: TGCGCCAGCAGCCAGCTGGGACTAGCGGGCACAGATACGCAGTATTTT. It translates to CASSQLGLAGTDTQYF.